This is a list of T cell receptor beta chains from one sample in a study of CD8+ T cells in alopecia areata. The method was immunoSEQ multiplex PCR; TCRdb's version includes in-frame clones alone and lacks a portion of them. The data show nearly 200,000 clones, roughly 60% seen once. The starting material was CD4+ T cells sorted from blood, obtained at week 24, from a patient treated with tofacitinib. These receptor sequences come from a human donor with alopecia areata. Both conserved end residues are part of each CDR3. A D gene is named only where the DNA matches it firmly. Only some rows state a clone size, as once, few, many or a class for expanded clones.

V gene	clone size	J gene	D gene	CDR3 protein	CDR3 DNA
TRBV6-6	NA	TRBJ2-7	NA	CASSMTIYEQYF	TGTGCCAGCAGCATGACCATATACGAGCAGTACTTC
TRBV25-1	NA	TRBJ2-7	NA	CASSRTYEQYF	TGTGCCAGCAGCCGCACTTACGAGCAGTACTTC
TRBV27	few	TRBJ2-7	NA	CASRRGVSSYEQYF	TGTGCCAGCAGAAGGGGGGTGAGCTCCTACGAGCAGTACTTC
TRBV5-1	NA	TRBJ1-2	NA	CASSLELGRGYGYTF	TGCGCCAGCAGCTTGGAACTGGGGCGCGGCTATGGCTACACCTTC
TRBV27	NA	TRBJ2-7	NA	CASSSYEGEQYF	TGTGCCAGCAGTTCCTATGAGGGCGAGCAGTACTTC
TRBV6-5	once	TRBJ2-5	NA	CASSLSGETQYF	TGTGCCAGCAGTTTATCAGGGGAGACCCAGTACTTC
TRBV25-1	NA	TRBJ2-1	TRBD2	CASSPPSGRASSYNEQFF	TGTGCCAGCAGTCCGCCTAGCGGGAGGGCTAGCTCCTACAATGAGCAGTTCTTC
TRBV9	NA	TRBJ1-2	TRBD1	CASNRDRDNGYTF	TGTGCCAGCAACCGGGACAGGGATAATGGCTACACCTTC
TRBV5-1	NA	TRBJ2-7	NA	CASSLEAGRSYEQYF	TGCGCCAGCAGCTTGGAGGCCGGGCGGTCCTACGAGCAGTACTTC
TRBV4-2	NA	TRBJ2-6	NA	CASSHEFSGANVLTF	TGTGCCAGCAGCCACGAATTCTCTGGGGCCAACGTCCTGACTTTC
TRBV23-1	NA	TRBJ1-6	NA	CATKLQVETEGYNSPLHF	TGCGCCACCAAATTACAGGTGGAAACCGAGGGGTATAATTCACCCCTCCACTTT
TRBV5-4	NA	TRBJ2-3	NA	CASSLGLVGADTQYF	TGTGCCAGCAGCTTGGGACTAGTCGGCGCAGATACGCAGTATTTT
TRBV29-1	few	TRBJ1-2	NA	CSVVKGDGYTF	TGCAGCGTTGTCAAGGGGGATGGCTACACCTTC
TRBV7-2	NA	TRBJ2-7	TRBD2	CASSLAAGGNYEQYF	TGTGCCAGCAGCTTAGCAGCGGGGGGCAACTACGAGCAGTACTTC
TRBV28	NA	TRBJ2-1	NA	CASTKSPRTGRYNEQFF	TGTGCCAGCACCAAAAGCCCCCGGACGGGAAGATACAATGAGCAGTTCTTC
TRBV7-3	NA	TRBJ2-6	NA	CASSFQAAGANVLTF	TGTGCCAGCAGCTTTCAGGCCGCTGGGGCCAACGTCCTGACTTTC
TRBV18	NA	TRBJ1-1	NA	CASSGQPTNTEAFF	TGTGCCAGCTCAGGACAGCCCACGAACACTGAAGCTTTCTTT
TRBV5-4	few	TRBJ1-5	NA	CASSYRTGTGQPQHF	TGTGCCAGCAGCTACCGTACAGGGACCGGTCAGCCCCAGCATTTT
TRBV27	few	TRBJ2-3	NA	CASSLPGPTDTQYF	TGTGCCAGCAGTTTACCGGGTCCCACAGATACGCAGTATTTT
TRBV30	few	TRBJ2-1	TRBD1	CAWSVLRGQGNNEQFF	TGTGCCTGGAGTGTACTAAGGGGACAGGGGAACAATGAGCAGTTCTTC
TRBV7-2	few	TRBJ1-2	NA	CASSLALEGGTDGYTF	TGTGCCAGCAGCTTAGCGCTCGAAGGTGGGACGGATGGCTACACCTTC
TRBV29-1	few	TRBJ2-7	TRBD1	CSVQKGETGVSYEQYF	TGCAGCGTGCAAAAGGGTGAGACAGGGGTCTCCTACGAGCAGTACTTC
TRBV7-2	NA	TRBJ1-2	NA	CASSLDANYGYTF	TGTGCCAGCAGCCTGGACGCCAACTATGGCTACACCTTC
TRBV29-1	NA	TRBJ1-2	NA	CSGTVGYTF	TGCAGCGGCACAGTAGGCTACACCTTC
TRBV28	NA	TRBJ2-3	NA	CASSPPPLTRTDTQYF	TGTGCCAGCAGTCCACCGCCCCTTACACGGACAGATACGCAGTATTTT
TRBV29-1	few	TRBJ2-2	TRBD2	CSAHRAGSGELFF	TGCAGCGCCCACCGAGCGGGAAGCGGGGAGCTGTTTTTT
TRBV4-2	few	TRBJ2-7	TRBD1	CASSQVTGGLGEQYF	TGTGCCAGCAGCCAAGTGACAGGGGGCCTAGGGGAGCAGTACTTC
TRBV15	NA	TRBJ2-4	NA	CATSRDRQGRYIQYF	TGTGCCACCAGCAGAGATCGGCAGGGGAGATACATTCAGTACTTC
TRBV29-1	few	TRBJ2-3	NA	CSVNSRATDTQYF	TGCAGCGTTAATAGCCGGGCGACAGATACGCAGTATTTT
TRBV30	NA	TRBJ1-2	NA	CAWSSGPMRLNYGYTF	TGTGCCTGGAGTTCTGGGCCTATGCGCCTGAACTATGGCTACACCTTC
TRBV30	NA	TRBJ2-3	TRBD2	CAWSGRAGAVFRASTDTQYF	TGTGCCTGGAGTGGGAGAGCGGGAGCGGTCTTCCGGGCTAGCACAGATACGCAGTATTTT
TRBV6-5	NA	TRBJ1-1	NA	CATLVTGQLNTEAFF	TGTGCCACATTAGTTACGGGGCAGTTGAACACTGAAGCTTTCTTT
TRBV4-1	few	TRBJ1-2	NA	CASSQGQEFGYTF	TGCGCCAGCAGCCAAGGTCAAGAATTTGGCTACACCTTC
TRBV10-3	NA	TRBJ2-7	NA	CAISNLTYEQYF	TGTGCCATCAGTAACTTGACCTACGAGCAGTACTTC
TRBV9	NA	TRBJ2-5	TRBD1	CASSVGGDRGVQETQYF	TGTGCCAGCAGCGTAGGTGGGGACAGGGGCGTCCAAGAGACCCAGTACTTC
TRBV14	few	TRBJ2-1	TRBD1	CASSRDREAYNEQFF	TGTGCCAGCAGTCGGGACAGAGAGGCCTACAATGAGCAGTTCTTC
TRBV4-3	NA	TRBJ1-2	NA	CASSQDLGNGYTF	TGCGCCAGCAGCCAAGATTTGGGGAATGGCTACACCTTC
TRBV5-1	NA	TRBJ1-2	NA	CASSLLSGIDGYTF	TGCGCCAGCAGCTTGTTGTCAGGGATCGACGGCTACACCTTC
TRBV11-3	NA	TRBJ2-7	NA	CASSHWAEQYF	TGTGCCAGCAGCCATTGGGCGGAGCAGTACTTC
TRBV7-2	NA	TRBJ2-7	NA	CASSSGEYF	TGTGCCAGCAGCTCAGGGGAGTACTTC
TRBV2	NA	TRBJ1-1	TRBD1	CASSGQGDTEAFF	TGTGCCAGCAGCGGACAGGGGGACACTGAAGCTTTCTTT
TRBV5-1	NA	TRBJ2-7	NA	CASSIGMDTYEQYF	TGCGCCAGCAGCATAGGGATGGATACATACGAGCAGTACTTC
TRBV29-1	few	TRBJ2-3	TRBD1	CSVPRGNAQYF	TGCAGCGTCCCCAGGGGGAATGCGCAGTATTTT
TRBV19	NA	TRBJ2-5	NA	CASKSKTQETQYF	TGTGCCAGTAAGAGCAAAACCCAAGAGACCCAGTACTTC
TRBV29-1	NA	TRBJ1-3	TRBD1	CSAGTGSDSGNTIYF	TGCAGCGCTGGGACAGGCAGCGACTCTGGAAACACCATATATTTT
TRBV6-5	few	TRBJ1-4	NA	CASSSRFDEKLFF	TGTGCCAGCAGTTCGCGGTTCGATGAAAAACTGTTTTTT
TRBV18	few	TRBJ1-2	TRBD1	CASSPGQVRGYTF	TGTGCCAGCTCACCAGGACAGGTTCGGGGATACACCTTC
TRBV4-1	once	TRBJ2-7	TRBD2	CASSQDYTLRLAPESYEQYF	TGCGCCAGCAGCCAAGACTATACTTTGCGACTAGCCCCGGAGTCCTACGAGCAGTACTTC
TRBV21-1	NA	TRBJ2-6	NA	CASNPRFSGANVLTF	TGTGCCAGCAACCCCAGGTTCTCTGGGGCCAACGTCCTGACTTTC
TRBV5-1	NA	TRBJ2-5	TRBD1	CASSLAPGGAETQYF	TGCGCCAGCAGCTTGGCCCCAGGGGGCGCAGAGACCCAGTACTTC
TRBV2	NA	TRBJ1-1	NA	CASTRGSGEAFF	TGTGCCAGCACCCGGGGATCAGGGGAAGCTTTCTTT
TRBV29-1	NA	TRBJ2-2	TRBD2	CSVVSGTNTGELFF	TGCAGCGTTGTCAGCGGGACGAACACCGGGGAGCTGTTTTTT